What follows is one T cell receptor beta chain and its context. Its antigen is currently unknown. The data belong to a study of Ad26.COV2.S vaccination and SARS-CoV-2 variants. As for the study in general: This donor came from the COV1001 trial of Ad26.COV2.S. Ad26.COV2.S, an intramuscular injection, was given once or twice 56 days apart.

Points from the study as a whole: Relative to placebo recipients, vaccine recipients exhibited elevated spike-specific TCR breadth.

Sequencing was performed with immunoSEQ multiplex PCR; in TCRdb, only in-frame clones are kept and a portion is missing. The table lists some 460,000 clones, roughly 87% of them singletons, with 1.5% to 2% in the top ten. This CDR3 is built from 18 residues. The germline gives CDR1 MDHEN, CDR2 SYDVKM. The V gene end was trimmed by 6 bases and the J gene end by 6 bases; junction bases not matched to a gene: 18. Treatment of the sample: 15 to 20 received Ad26.COV2.S at low or high dose, single or two shots; about 5 received placebo; per-sample allocation not given. Sampling was done on day 63 after the first vaccine or placebo injection. Boston hosted the donor, who was an adult aged 18-55 years.

The sample in question was peripheral blood, obtained in a trial of Ad26.COV2.S vaccine versus placebo. The chain is built from TRBV28 and TRBJ1-4; 8 bases are a match to TRBD1. The receptor was derived from a person aged 18-65 years who received the Ad26.COV2.S COVID-19 vaccine or a placebo. The DNA of the CDR3 is TGTGCCAGCAGCCGCCCAACCTCCGGGACAGGCCCCGATGAAAAACTGTTTTTT. This codes for CASSRPTSGTGPDEKLFF.